A selection of T cell receptor beta chains follows, all from one sample in a study of cytomegalovirus exposure and HLA in healthy donors. Clones were sequenced by immunoSEQ multiplex PCR, and TCRdb holds only the in-frame ones, with some missing. The profile covers tens of thousands of clones, with about 94% appearing a single time and approximately 2.3% taken by the ten largest. Sequences were obtained from PBMCs. The receptors were gathered from a man between 18 and 35 years old in good health and CMV-seronegative. The conserved cysteine and the conserved F or W are not part of the CDR3 here.

V gene	J gene	CDR3 length	CDR3 protein
TRBV6-4	TRBJ1-1	12	ASSVWTGSTEAF
TRBV12-2	TRBJ1-4	15	ASRTDRVAWANEKLF
TRBV18	TRBJ1-1	13	ASSPRDRGNTEAF
TRBV28	TRBJ2-7	13	ASSRGEGWTYEQY
TRBV9	TRBJ2-3	12	ASSPWTATDTQY
TRBV28	TRBJ1-1	12	ASSSRALNTEAF
TRBV4-1	TRBJ2-7	13	ASSHTGTGSYEQY
TRBV6-1	TRBJ1-2	12	ASSGGTAEYGYT
TRBV6-4	TRBJ2-1	13	ASSDNSGSYDEQF
TRBV14	TRBJ1-1	13	ASSQAPGMNTEAF
TRBV28	TRBJ1-4	13	ASSLNPGQGAKLF
TRBV5-6	TRBJ2-7	10	ASSLITYEQY
TRBV9	TRBJ1-1	14	ASSTPKGHWNTEAF
TRBV28	TRBJ1-1	16	ASSVPRDRRGVLAEAF
TRBV30	TRBJ2-3	13	AWSRLALPTDTQY
TRBV18	TRBJ2-2	14	ASSLTTSQGDGELF
TRBV5-1	TRBJ2-1	13	ASSSLAGVIDEQF
TRBV29-1	TRBJ2-2	12	SVAGTANTGELF
TRBV27	TRBJ2-3	19	ASSLFPPSGTPRSSADTQY
TRBV25-1	TRBJ1-5	11	ASEGGFNQPQH
TRBV2	TRBJ1-2	11	ASSPGEVRGYT
TRBV6-5	TRBJ2-1	13	ASRPGGRTYNEQF
TRBV2	TRBJ2-6	13	ASSFGQGGANVLT
TRBV18	TRBJ2-5	11	ASSPQGEETQY
TRBV21-1	TRBJ2-3	13	ASGGDRRGADTQY
TRBV19	TRBJ1-2	12	ASSMTGASYGYT
TRBV19	TRBJ1-1	11	ASSIGGDTEAF
TRBV28	TRBJ1-1	11	ASSLQGNTEAF
TRBV11-2	TRBJ2-1	15	ASSLRLGTGRRDEQF
TRBV28	TRBJ2-5	12	ASSFRQGAETQY
TRBV6-6	TRBJ2-3	14	ASSTALAGRRDTQY
TRBV7-9	TRBJ2-5	12	ASSLYRQQETQY
TRBV27	TRBJ2-3	10	ASSALDRVKY
TRBV27	TRBJ1-2	13	ASRPTGAGNYGYT
TRBV6-5	TRBJ2-7	11	ASRRDSSYEQY